This T cell receptor beta chain emerged from a study of CD8 T cells in ankylosing spondylitis. Germline lookup yields CDR1 SEHNR and CDR2 FQNEAQ (reference sequence). The CDR3 is made up of 15 amino acids. Trimming removed 10 bases from V and 2 bases from J; junction bases left unmatched: 8. In regard to this clonotype: Its target is not known.

The authors made TCR beta libraries by quantitative 5'-RACE with molecular barcodes. TCRdb re-analysed the 5' RACE reads in MiXCR, keeping a single row per CDR3 protein. The table shows 470,000 or so distinct CDR3 sequences, with 25% to 30% occurring only once. Study findings and constraints: For ankylosing spondylitis blood, a TCR beta motif of fewer than 10 highly homologous variants appeared characteristic. Disease-associated clones were reportedly significantly overrepresented in matched ankylosing spondylitis synovial fluid.

J is TRBJ2-5 and V is TRBV7-9, with 12 bases that match TRBD2. The receptor was isolated from a male donor with ankylosing spondylitis. The sequenced sample was blood, either unsorted or a sorted T cell fraction (not recorded which). The CDR3 region has the DNA TGTGCCACTCCCGGGACTAGCGGGTCACAAGAGACCCAGTACTTC. This translates into CATPGTSGSQETQYF.